These 30 T cell receptor beta chains share one sample of origin, sequenced in a study of T cell responses to AZD1222 COVID-19 vaccine. The repertoire was sequenced with immunoSEQ multiplex PCR; TCRdb's copy has only in-frame clones and lacks some. In the table there are 140,000 to 150,000 clones, roughly 93% of which are singletons. The sample consisted of peripheral blood, taken 28 days after the second AZD1222 dose. These receptors all stem from an adult who received the AZD1222 COVID-19 vaccine.

The DNA of the CDR3 is TGTGCCAGTAGTTCCCTCGGGACAGGGGATCAGCCCCAGCATTTT. Amino acid sequence: CASSSLGTGDQPQHF. The chain is built from TRBV19 and TRBJ1-5; the match to TRBD1 covers 10 bases. Per germline, CDR1 LNHDA and CDR2 SQIVND (reference sequence). Losses at the gene ends were 5 bases for V and 5 bases for J; bases not matched to a gene: 6. CDR3 length equals 15 residues.

This chain connects TRBV6-5 to TRBJ1-1, with 7 nucleotides matching TRBD1. The CDR3 has 15 residues. The junction had 10 bases not matched to a gene; V was cut back by 5 bases and J by 4 bases. CDR1 is MNHEY and CDR2 is SVGAGI in the germline V gene. CDR3 region: CASSRQGIVGTEAFF. CDR3 DNA sequence: TGTGCCAGCAGTAGACAGGGTATTGTAGGCACTGAAGCTTTCTTT.

The V and J genes are TRBV9 and TRBJ1-1, with 10 bases that match TRBD1. This CDR3 is built from 13 residues. V lost 4 bases to trimming and J lost 8 bases; unmatched junction nucleotides: 5. Germline assignment: CDR1 SGDLS and CDR2 YYNGEE. The DNA of the CDR3 is TGTGCCAGCAGCCCCCGGACAGGGGGAGAAGCTTTCTTT. It is translated as CASSPRTGGEAFF.

The chain is built from TRBV2 and TRBJ1-1; perhaps TRBD1 as D (6 bases). This CDR3 comprises 13 residues. CDR1 SNHLY and CDR2 FYNNEI come from the germline V gene. The V end lost 10 bases, the J end lost 6 bases, and 18 bases lay between the germline ends. CDR3 loop: CATGRTEVAEAFF. The DNA for the CDR3 is TGTGCCACTGGGAGGACAGAAGTAGCTGAAGCTTTCTTT.

The chain has TRBV2 and TRBJ2-7; TRBD2 is a possible D gene (5 bases). CDR3 size: 16 residues. Germline CDR1 and CDR2: SNHLY and FYNNEI. V gave up 6 bases and J gave up 0 bases, with 18 bases separating them. CDR3 coding DNA: TGTGCCAGCAGAGTTAGTGAGGAGGTATTCTCCTACGAGCAGTACTTC. This gives the protein CASRVSEEVFSYEQYF.

The chain uses TRBV10-2 and TRBJ1-6, with D maybe TRBD1 (6 bases). The CDR3 is 15 amino acids. V lost 5 bases, J lost 4 bases, and 12 bases lay in between. Germline loops: CDR1 WSHSY, CDR2 SAAADI. The CDR3 DNA reads TGCGCCAGCAGTTTCGACAGGAAGTATAATTCACCCCTCCACTTT. Residues: CASSFDRKYNSPLHF.

The CDR3 DNA reads TGCGCCAGCAGCTTAGACAGTCAGAACACTGAAGCTTTCTTT. The encoded protein is CASSLDSQNTEAFF. The rearrangement links TRBV5-1 to TRBJ1-1, with a weak D call TRBD1 (5 bases). Germline CDR1 SGHRS, CDR2 YFSETQ. The germline V and J ends were trimmed by 2 bases and 1 base, with 9 bases remaining between them. CDR3 length: 14 residues.

The J gene is TRBJ1-2, the V gene TRBV18, with D possibly matching TRBD1 (6 bases). V was shortened by 3 bases and J by 3 bases, with 20 bases between the two germline ends. The germline gives CDR1 KGHSH, CDR2 LQKENI. CDR3 length equals 17 residues. This CDR3 is CASSPGLQRGQYYGYTF. For the CDR3, the DNA is TGTGCCAGCTCACCCGGCCTGCAGCGTGGACAGTACTATGGCTACACCTTC.

The CDR3 coding sequence is TGTGCCAGCAGTGTCACGACTAGCGGGGGAGTCACAGATACGCAGTATTTT. It translates to CASSVTTSGGVTDTQYF. This rearrangement joins TRBV6-1 to TRBJ2-3, with TRBD2 identical over 12 bases. The V gene's germline CDR1 is MNHNS and CDR2 SASEGT. The V and J ends lost 4 bases and 2 bases, in that order; junction bases with no gene match: 7. This CDR3 has 17 amino acids.

The gene calls are TRBV28 and TRBJ2-1; TRBD1 might be the D (6 bases). CDR1 and CDR2 from the germline V gene are MDHEN and SYDVKM. V dropped 7 bases and J dropped 9 bases, with 22 bases sitting between them. The CDR3 runs to 15 residues. The DNA of the CDR3 is TGTGCCAGCACTCGGTGGCAGGGGTTAAATAGTGAGCAGTTCTTC. Protein: CASTRWQGLNSEQFF.

A few counts support this clone. This chain uses TRBV6-1 with TRBJ2-7; 8 bases map to TRBD2. J gave up 1 base and V 2 bases, and 7 bases lay outside the gene matches. From germline, CDR1 is MNHNS and CDR2 SASEGT. This CDR3 spans 16 amino acids. The CDR3, as DNA: TGTGCCAGCAGTGAAAGGCGGGGGGCACGATCCTACGAGCAGTACTTC. Amino acid sequence: CASSERRGARSYEQYF.

V usage is TRBV7-8 and J usage is TRBJ1-6; 7 bases agree with TRBD1. Germline values: CDR1 SGHVS, CDR2 FQNEAQ. Germline trimming cut 5 bases from V and 9 bases from J; bases unmatched to any gene: 13. CDR3 length: 16 amino acids. This CDR3 is CASSPSRRGRISPLHF. The DNA of the CDR3 is TGTGCCAGCAGCCCCTCGCGAAGGGGGCGAATTTCACCCCTCCACTTT.

The chain combines TRBV7-6 with TRBJ2-2; TRBD2 matches at 10 bases. V was pared by 6 bases and J by 7 bases, with 11 bases of the junction left unmatched. Germline assignment: CDR1 SGHVS and CDR2 FNYEAQ. The CDR3 has 16 residues. CDR3 residues: CASSGLAGAGDGELFF. The DNA for the CDR3 is TGTGCCAGCAGTGGGCTAGCGGGAGCGGGGGACGGGGAGCTGTTTTTT.

This chain connects TRBV6-2 or TRBV6-3 to TRBJ1-1; D ambiguous. Germline-derived CDR1 and CDR2 are MNHEY and SVGEGT. The CDR3 has 13 amino acids. Trimming removed 6 bases from V and 4 bases from J, with 12 bases in between. The CDR3 region is CASSPGPSTEAFF. The DNA for the CDR3 is TGTGCCAGCAGCCCCGGACCTTCCACTGAAGCTTTCTTT.

The chain joins TRBV5-4 to TRBJ2-3; the match to TRBD2 covers 9 bases. Germline values: CDR1 SGHNT, CDR2 YYREEE (reference sequence). The CDR3 runs 17 residues. V shed 0 bases and J 0 bases; nucleotides not matched to a gene: 5. Here the CDR3 reads CASSLVAGGPSTDTQYF. CDR3 DNA sequence: TGTGCCAGCAGCTTGGTGGCGGGAGGGCCTAGCACAGATACGCAGTATTTT.

The chain uses TRBV9 and TRBJ2-3; D is ambiguous. Germline V gene data show CDR1 as SGDLS and CDR2 as YYNGEE. This CDR3 region has 15 residues. The germline V and J ends were trimmed by 3 bases and 1 base, with 12 bases remaining between them. For the CDR3, the DNA is TGTGCCAGCAGCGAGGCCCTTAGGGGCACAGATACGCAGTATTTT. Amino acid sequence: CASSEALRGTDTQYF.

The chain recombines TRBV5-1 with TRBJ2-3, with D maybe TRBD2 (5 bases). Trimming removed 4 bases from V and 10 bases from J, with 13 bases in between. The CDR3 has 12 residues. Germline V gives CDR1 SGHRS, CDR2 YFSETQ. The chain's CDR3 is CASSPDSGAQYF. CDR3 nucleotides: TGCGCCAGCAGCCCGGACTCGGGCGCGCAGTATTTT.

This sequence joins TRBV19 and TRBJ2-7; D is perhaps TRBD2 (6 bases). V lost 6 bases and J lost 0, with 24 bases in between. The CDR3 loop spans 18 amino acids. Looked up from germline, CDR1 is LNHDA and CDR2 is SQIVND (reference sequence). The CDR3 region has the DNA TGTGCCAGTAGCACCTCCCCCGGGCGTAGCGGAAGCTCCTACGAGCAGTACTTC. Translation: CASSTSPGRSGSSYEQYF.

V and J are TRBV5-8 and TRBJ2-5; D may match TRBD1 or TRBD2 (5 bases each). The germline V gene encodes CDR1 SGHTS and CDR2 YDEGEE. The V end lost 0 bases, the J end lost 1 base, and 10 bases lay between the germline ends. The CDR3 has 15 amino acids. This chain's CDR3 is CASSLDGAIQETQYF. The CDR3 bases are TGTGCCAGCAGCTTGGACGGGGCCATCCAAGAGACCCAGTACTTC. The whole variable domain, remainder taken from reference TRBV5-8 and TRBJ2-5, is EAGVTQSPTHLIKTRGQQATLRCSPISGHTSVYWYQQALGLGLQFLLWYDEGEERNRGNFPPRFSGRQFPNYSSELNVNALELEDSALYLCASSLDGAIQETQYFGPGTRLLVL.

The chain has TRBV30 and TRBJ1-2; D perhaps matches TRBD1 (6 bases). The ends were cut back, 3 bases at V and 5 bases at J, with 13 bases in the middle. Looked up from germline, CDR1 is GTSNPN and CDR2 is SVGIG (reference sequence). The CDR3 loop spans 13 amino acids. The CDR3 protein is CAWSPLDSYGYTF. Written as DNA, the CDR3 is TGTGCCTGGAGCCCCTTGGACAGTTATGGCTACACCTTC.

V gene TRBV6-5 combines with J gene TRBJ1-2; D remains unclear. The CDR3 is 12 amino acids. Germline CDR1 reads MNHEY; CDR2 reads SVGAGI. V lost 5 bases, J lost 4 bases, and 8 bases lay in between. In DNA form, the CDR3 reads TGTGCCAGCAGTAGGGCCACCTATGGCTACACCTTC. This sequence encodes CASSRATYGYTF.

V and J are TRBV15 and TRBJ2-7; the D is unclear. The germline V and J ends were trimmed by 2 bases and 0 bases, with 14 bases remaining between them. Germline V gene sequence: CDR1 LNHNV, CDR2 YYDKDF (reference sequence). CDR3 length: 16 residues. Here the CDR3 reads CATSRSPGVPSYEQYF. DNA for the CDR3: TGTGCCACCAGCAGATCACCCGGAGTTCCCTCCTACGAGCAGTACTTC.

The V and J genes are TRBV3-1 (or the pseudogene TRBV3-2) and TRBJ1-5; 10 bases are shared with TRBD1. The CDR3 is 15 residues long. V shed 5 bases and J 3 bases; nucleotides not matched to a gene: 4. CDR1 is LGHDT, CDR2 YNNKEL, per germline (reference sequence). The CDR3 sequence: CASSYGTGDNQPQHF. The DNA for the CDR3 is TGTGCCAGCAGCTACGGGACAGGGGACAATCAGCCCCAGCATTTT.

This chain uses TRBV11-2 with TRBJ2-1; 9 bases fit TRBD2. The CDR3 consists of 17 residues. With 1 base clipped from V and 7 bases from J, the junction kept 11 bases outside the gene matches. Germline CDR1 is SGHAT and CDR2 is FQNNGV. CDR3 sequence: CASSLARGSGRLNEQFF. The DNA for the CDR3 is TGTGCCAGCAGCTTAGCCCGTGGGAGCGGGAGGTTAAATGAGCAGTTCTTC.

The chain employs TRBV4-1 and TRBJ1-2; 8 nucleotides align to TRBD1. The CDR3 is 16 amino acids. The V gene end was trimmed by 1 base and the J gene end by 4 bases; junction bases not matched to a gene: 8. Per the germline V gene, CDR1 is MGHRA and CDR2 is YSYEKL. This CDR3 reads CASSQVGQGTGYGYTF. The CDR3 DNA is TGCGCCAGCAGCCAAGTGGGACAAGGGACAGGCTATGGCTACACCTTC.

This chain links TRBV29-1 with TRBJ2-1, with 9 bases aligning to TRBD2. This CDR3 comprises 15 residues. V shed 7 bases, J shed 9 bases, and the junction held 16 bases outside the gene matches. Germline CDR1 and CDR2: SQVTM and ANQGSEA. CDR3 nucleotide sequence: TGCAGCGGCGGCCTTGATAGACTAGCGGTGGGTGAGCAGTTCTTC. This gives the protein CSGGLDRLAVGEQFF.

In its sample, this clone ranks as medium-sized (0.01 to 0.1%). The DNA of the CDR3 is TGTGCCAGCAGTTACGGGAGGAAGCCCTACGAGCAGTACTTC. Amino acid sequence: CASSYGRKPYEQYF. This chain uses TRBV6-5 with TRBJ2-7; D may be TRBD2 (6 bases). The V and J ends lost 2 bases and 2 bases respectively, with 10 bases between them. Per the germline V gene, CDR1 is MNHEY and CDR2 is SVGAGI. This CDR3 has 14 residues.

The CDR3 DNA reads TGTGCCAGCAGTTACCCTCAGGACACAGTTTTGAATGAGCAGTTCTTC. Residues: CASSYPQDTVLNEQFF. The chain is built from TRBV6-6 and TRBJ2-1; perhaps TRBD1 as D (5 bases). Germline V gene lookup returns CDR1 MNHNY and CDR2 SVGAGI (reference sequence). This CDR3 spans 16 amino acids. Trimming left V 2 bases short and J 7 bases short, with 18 bases between.

V usage is TRBV6-5 and J usage is TRBJ2-7; 8 bases match TRBD1. This CDR3 spans 14 amino acids. V lost 5 bases and J lost 2; bases outside the gene matches: 5. CDR1 MNHEY and CDR2 SVGAGI come from the germline V gene. The CDR3 DNA sequence: TGTGCCAGCAGTCGTTCGACAGGGGCCTACGAGCAGTACTTC. This sequence encodes CASSRSTGAYEQYF.

This clone has only a few counts. This sequence joins TRBV11-3 and TRBJ2-2, with unresolved D. This CDR3 is 12 amino acids long. Germline V lookup: CDR1 SGHNT, CDR2 YENEEA. V was trimmed by 5 bases and J by 7 bases, leaving 8 bases between them. CDR3 sequence (DNA): TGTGCCAGCAGCCAGTCTTTCGGGGAGCTGTTTTTT. Protein product: CASSQSFGELFF.